This TCR beta chain was recorded in a study of CD8+ T cells in alopecia areata. The authors extracted RNA and reverse transcribed it into cDNA as the sequencing template. TCRdb's copy holds only in-frame clones and misses some; the assay was immunoSEQ multiplex PCR. The data contain approximately 89,000 clones, 40% to 55% of them singletons. The receptor was isolated from a human donor with alopecia areata. Input material: CD4+ T cells sorted from blood.

The CDR3 reads CASSLGAYNEQFF. The CDR3 DNA sequence: TGTGCCAGCAGCTTGGGCGCCTACAATGAGCAGTTCTTC. The gene calls are TRBV5-5 and TRBJ2-1; D is undetermined. The CDR3 totals 13 residues. Germline values: CDR1 SGHKS, CDR2 YYEKEE (reference sequence). V shed 0 bases and J shed 2 bases, with 3 bases lying between them. Using reference TRBV5-5 and TRBJ2-1 for the parts outside the CDR3, the full variable domain is DAGVTQSPTHLIKTRGQQVTLRCSPISGHKSVSWYQQVLGQGPQFIFQYYEKEERGRGNFPDRFSARQFPNYSSELNVNALLLGDSALYLCASSLGAYNEQFFGPGTRLTVL.